Detailed here is one T cell receptor beta chain. Clones were sequenced by immunoSEQ multiplex PCR, and TCRdb holds only the in-frame ones, with some missing. The sample yields 65,000 to 85,000 clones, roughly 91% seen once. The data belong to a study of brain T cells in children with intractable seizures. Germline CDR1 is SQVTM and CDR2 is ANQGSEA. V lost 3 bases and J 7 bases, leaving 12 bases between the germline ends. The CDR3 runs to 12 residues. V is TRBV29-1 and J is TRBJ1-1; the D gene is possibly TRBD1 (5 bases). The source of this sequence is a boy under two years old with tuberous sclerosis and intractable seizures. The starting material was peripheral blood, obtained at surgery. CDR3 nucleotide sequence: TGCAGCGTTGAGGGGGTAGACGTTGAAGCTTTCTTT. This codes for CSVEGVDVEAFF.